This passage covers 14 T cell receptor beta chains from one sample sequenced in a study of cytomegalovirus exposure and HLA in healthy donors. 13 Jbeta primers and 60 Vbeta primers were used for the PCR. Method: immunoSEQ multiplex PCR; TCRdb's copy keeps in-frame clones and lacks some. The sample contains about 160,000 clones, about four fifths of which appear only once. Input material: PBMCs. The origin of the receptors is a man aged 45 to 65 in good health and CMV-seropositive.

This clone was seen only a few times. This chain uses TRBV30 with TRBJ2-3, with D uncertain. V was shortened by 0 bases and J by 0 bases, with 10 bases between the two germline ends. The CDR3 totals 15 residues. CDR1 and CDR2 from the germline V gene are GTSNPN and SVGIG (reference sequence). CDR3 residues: CAWSVTDASTDTQYF. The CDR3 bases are TGTGCCTGGAGTGTAACAGATGCTAGCACAGATACGCAGTATTTT.

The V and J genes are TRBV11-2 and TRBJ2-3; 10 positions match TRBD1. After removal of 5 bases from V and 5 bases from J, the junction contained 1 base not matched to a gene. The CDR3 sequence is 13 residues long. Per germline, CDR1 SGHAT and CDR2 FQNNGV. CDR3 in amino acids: CASSRDRGDTQYF. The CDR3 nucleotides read TGTGCCAGCAGCAGGGACAGGGGAGATACGCAGTATTTT.

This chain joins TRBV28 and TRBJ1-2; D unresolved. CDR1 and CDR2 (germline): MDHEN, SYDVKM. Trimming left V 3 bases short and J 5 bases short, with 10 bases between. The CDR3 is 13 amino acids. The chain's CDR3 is CASSFWAGYGYTF. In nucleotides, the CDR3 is TGTGCCAGCAGTTTTTGGGCGGGTTATGGCTACACCTTC.

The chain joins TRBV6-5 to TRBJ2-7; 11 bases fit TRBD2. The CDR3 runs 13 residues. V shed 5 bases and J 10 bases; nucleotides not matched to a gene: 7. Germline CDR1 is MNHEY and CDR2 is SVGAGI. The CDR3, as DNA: TGTGCCAGCAGTCTCACACTAGCGGGAGATCAGTACTTC. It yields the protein CASSLTLAGDQYF.

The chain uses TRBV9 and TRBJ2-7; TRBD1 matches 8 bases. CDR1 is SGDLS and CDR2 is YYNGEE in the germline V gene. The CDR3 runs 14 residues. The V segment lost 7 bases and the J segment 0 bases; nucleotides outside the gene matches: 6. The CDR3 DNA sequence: TGTGCCAGCTCCGGGACAGGCACCTCCTACGAGCAGTACTTC. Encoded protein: CASSGTGTSYEQYF. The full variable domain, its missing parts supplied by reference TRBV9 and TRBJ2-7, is DSGVTQTPKHLITATGQRVTLRCSPRSGDLSVYWYQQSLDQGLQFLIQYYNGEERAKGNILERFSAQQFPDLHSELNLSSLELGDSALYFCASSGTGTSYEQYFGPGTRLTVT.

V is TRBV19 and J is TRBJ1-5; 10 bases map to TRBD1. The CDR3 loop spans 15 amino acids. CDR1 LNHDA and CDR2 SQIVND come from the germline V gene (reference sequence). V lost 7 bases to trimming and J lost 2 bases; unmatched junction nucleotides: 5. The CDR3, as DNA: TGTGCCAGTACCAAGACAGGGGGCCGCAATCAGCCCCAGCATTTT. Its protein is CASTKTGGRNQPQHF.

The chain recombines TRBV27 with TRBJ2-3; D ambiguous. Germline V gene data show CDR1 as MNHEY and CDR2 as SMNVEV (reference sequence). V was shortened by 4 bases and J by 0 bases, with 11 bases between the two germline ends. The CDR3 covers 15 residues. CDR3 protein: CASSSNRYSTDTQYF. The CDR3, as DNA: TGTGCCAGCAGTTCTAACCGGTACAGCACAGATACGCAGTATTTT.

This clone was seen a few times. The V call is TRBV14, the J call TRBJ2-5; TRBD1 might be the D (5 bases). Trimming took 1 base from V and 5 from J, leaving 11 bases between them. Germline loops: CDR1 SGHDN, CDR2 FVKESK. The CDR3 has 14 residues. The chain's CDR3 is CASSQGGGRETQYF. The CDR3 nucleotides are TGTGCCAGCAGCCAAGGGGGCGGACGGGAGACCCAGTACTTC. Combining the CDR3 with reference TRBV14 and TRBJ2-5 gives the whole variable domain EAGVTQFPSHSVIEKGQTVTLRCDPISGHDNLYWYRRVMGKEIKFLLHFVKESKQDESGMPNNRFLAERTGGTYSTLKVQPAELEDSGVYFCASSQGGGRETQYFGPGTRLLVL.

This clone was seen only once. The DNA for the CDR3 is TGCGCCAGCAATATGGCGGCAGGAGGGAAAACGGACACTGAAGCTTTCTTT. Translating gives CASNMAAGGKTDTEAFF. V is TRBV5-1 and J is TRBJ1-1; D not certain. This CDR3 is built from 17 residues. CDR1 and CDR2 from the germline V gene are SGHRS and YFSETQ. Between the trimmed V and J ends, which lost 6 bases and 3 bases, there was a span of 24 bases.

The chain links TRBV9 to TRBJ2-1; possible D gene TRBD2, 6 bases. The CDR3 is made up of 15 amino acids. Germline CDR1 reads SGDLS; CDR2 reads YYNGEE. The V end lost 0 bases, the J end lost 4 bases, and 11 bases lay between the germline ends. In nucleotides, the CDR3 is TGTGCCAGCAGCGTAGGGAGGGCCACATACAATGAGCAGTTCTTC. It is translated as CASSVGRATYNEQFF.

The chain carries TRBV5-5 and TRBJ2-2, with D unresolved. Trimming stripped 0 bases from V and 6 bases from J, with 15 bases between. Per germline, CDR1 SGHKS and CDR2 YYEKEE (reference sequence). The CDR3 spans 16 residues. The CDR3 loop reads CASSLGVAHPSGELFF. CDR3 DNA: TGTGCCAGCAGCTTGGGGGTAGCCCACCCCTCCGGGGAGCTGTTTTTT.

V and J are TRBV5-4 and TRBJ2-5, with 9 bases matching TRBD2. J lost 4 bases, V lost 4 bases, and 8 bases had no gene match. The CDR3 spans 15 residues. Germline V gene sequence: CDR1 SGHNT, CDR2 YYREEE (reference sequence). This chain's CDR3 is CASSPGLAGRETQYF. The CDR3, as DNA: TGTGCCAGCAGCCCGGGGCTAGCGGGGAGAGAGACCCAGTACTTC.

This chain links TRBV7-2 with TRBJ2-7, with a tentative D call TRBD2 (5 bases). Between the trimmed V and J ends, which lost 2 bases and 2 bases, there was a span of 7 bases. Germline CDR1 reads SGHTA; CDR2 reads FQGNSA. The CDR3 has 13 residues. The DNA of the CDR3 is TGTGCCAGCAGCTTACCTAGCACCTACGAGCAGTACTTC. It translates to CASSLPSTYEQYF.

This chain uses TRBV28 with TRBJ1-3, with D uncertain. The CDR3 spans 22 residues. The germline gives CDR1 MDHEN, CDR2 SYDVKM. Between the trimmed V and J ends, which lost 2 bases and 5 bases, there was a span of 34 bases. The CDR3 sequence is CASSLQRTVSYGVKALRNTIYF. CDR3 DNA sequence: TGTGCCAGCAGTTTACAGCGTACTGTTTCTTATGGTGTGAAGGCCCTGAGAAACACCATATATTTT.